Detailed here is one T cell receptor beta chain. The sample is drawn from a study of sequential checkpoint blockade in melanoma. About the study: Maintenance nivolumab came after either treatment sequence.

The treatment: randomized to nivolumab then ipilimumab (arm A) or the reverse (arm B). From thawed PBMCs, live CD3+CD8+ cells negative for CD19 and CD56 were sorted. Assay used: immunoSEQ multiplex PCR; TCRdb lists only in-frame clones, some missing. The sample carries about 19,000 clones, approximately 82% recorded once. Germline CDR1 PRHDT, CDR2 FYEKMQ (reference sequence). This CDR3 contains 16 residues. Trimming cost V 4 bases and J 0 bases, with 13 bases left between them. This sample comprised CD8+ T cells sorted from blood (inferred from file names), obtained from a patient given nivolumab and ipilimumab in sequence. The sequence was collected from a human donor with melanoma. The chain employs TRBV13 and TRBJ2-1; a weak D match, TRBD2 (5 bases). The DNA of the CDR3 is TGTGCCAGCAGCTCATTCGGGGTGAGCTCCTACAATGAGCAGTTCTTC. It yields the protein CASSSFGVSSYNEQFF.